Each of the 32 T cell receptor beta chains below was sequenced from the same sample in a study of blood T cell repertoires in COVID-19. Method: immunoSEQ multiplex PCR; TCRdb's copy keeps in-frame clones and lacks some. The data contain over 100,000 clones, about nine tenths of them singletons. The sample comprised peripheral blood. The receptors were sampled from a man between 40 and 49 years old with acute or convalescent COVID-19.

This clone appeared a single time. The V call is TRBV25-1, the J call TRBJ2-1, with D unresolved. Trimming removed 3 bases at V and 7 bases at J, with 22 bases between. This CDR3 comprises 17 residues. The germline V gene encodes CDR1 MGHDK and CDR2 SYGVNS. CDR3 bases: TGTGCCAGCAGTGACCAGCCCCACAGCCTCAAGGATAATGAGCAGTTCTTC. This gives the protein CASSDQPHSLKDNEQFF.

The chain is built from TRBV27 and TRBJ2-1, with TRBD1 identical over 7 bases. CDR3 length equals 16 residues. The germline gives CDR1 MNHEY, CDR2 SMNVEV (reference sequence). J lost 2 bases, V lost 5 bases, and 9 bases had no gene match. CDR3 residues: CASSNADRAPYNEQFF. The CDR3 DNA sequence: TGTGCCAGCAGTAACGCCGACAGGGCCCCCTACAATGAGCAGTTCTTC.

This chain links TRBV10-2 with TRBJ2-7, with D possibly TRBD2 on 5 matching bases. The V gene's germline CDR1 is WSHSY and CDR2 SAAADI. This CDR3 has 13 amino acids. The germline V and J ends were trimmed by 8 bases and 2 bases, with 13 bases remaining between them. The CDR3 sequence: CASEQGRAYEQYF. DNA of the CDR3: TGCGCCAGCGAACAAGGGCGGGCCTACGAGCAGTACTTC.

J is TRBJ2-5 and V is TRBV6-5; TRBD1 matches at 8 bases. The CDR3 consists of 14 residues. The V and J ends lost 7 bases and 8 bases, in that order; junction bases with no gene match: 12. The V gene's germline CDR1 is MNHEY and CDR2 SVGAGI. The CDR3: CASTPNRGIDTQYF. The CDR3 region has the DNA TGTGCCAGCACTCCCAACAGGGGGATCGATACCCAGTACTTC.

The chain has TRBV7-9 and TRBJ1-1, with 7 bases lining up with TRBD1. V shed 3 bases, J shed 3 bases, and the junction held 10 bases outside the gene matches. The CDR3 contains 16 residues. Germline V lookup: CDR1 SEHNR, CDR2 FQNEAQ (reference sequence). Written as DNA, the CDR3 is TGTGCCAGCAGCTTCCCGACAGGGCTGAAAGACACTGAAGCTTTCTTT. Protein sequence: CASSFPTGLKDTEAFF.

The V call is TRBV13, the J call TRBJ2-2; 8 positions agree with TRBD1. V trimming: 5 bases; J trimming: 5 bases; junction bases outside the gene matches: 19. CDR3 length: 19 amino acids. Germline CDR1 is PRHDT and CDR2 is FYEKMQ (reference sequence). The CDR3 bases are TGTGCCAGCAGCCGCGTCCAACTGACAGGGGCGGTCTGGACCGGGGAGCTGTTTTTT. Translated: CASSRVQLTGAVWTGELFF.

The J gene is TRBJ1-1, the V gene TRBV7-2; the match to TRBD1 covers 11 bases. V shed 4 bases and J 5 bases; nucleotides not matched to a gene: 15. The CDR3 loop spans 18 amino acids. Germline assignment: CDR1 SGHTA and CDR2 FQGNSA. The CDR3 DNA follows: TGTGCCAGCAGCTCGGTCCACCGGGACAGGGGGTCAAGAACTGAAGCTTTCTTT. It specifies CASSSVHRDRGSRTEAFF.

This clone was found once. This chain joins TRBV11-1 and TRBJ2-5; tentative D call: TRBD1 (9 bases). This CDR3 region has 16 residues. The V gene lost 4 bases and the J gene lost 4 bases, with 19 bases spanning the gap. Germline V gene data show CDR1 as SGHAT and CDR2 as FQDESV (reference sequence). The CDR3 DNA is TGTGCCAGCAGCTCGCGGACAGGGGCGGGAGGAGAGACCCAGTACTTC. Protein sequence: CASSSRTGAGGETQYF.

This clone was detected only once. This chain links TRBV4-2 with TRBJ2-5; D is ambiguous. CDR3 length: 14 residues. V gave up 1 base and J gave up 4 bases, with 10 bases separating them. The germline gives CDR1 LGHNA, CDR2 YNFKEQ. The CDR3 protein is CASSQGDSRETQYF. Written as DNA, the CDR3 is TGTGCCAGCAGCCAAGGTGACTCCCGAGAGACCCAGTACTTC.

The rearrangement joins TRBV6-1 to TRBJ1-4; 7 positions match TRBD1. V was clipped by 3 bases and J by 7 bases; unmatched bases: 20. CDR3 length: 19 residues. From germline, CDR1 is MNHNS and CDR2 SASEGT. The CDR3 region is CASSDRAQAANRGGEKLFF. CDR3 bases: TGTGCCAGCAGTGACAGAGCCCAAGCTGCAAACAGGGGCGGTGAAAAACTGTTTTTT.

The chain has TRBV20-1 and TRBJ1-6; D gene ambiguous. This CDR3 region has 13 residues. Germline V gene lookup returns CDR1 DFQATT and CDR2 SNEGSKA (reference sequence). V was clipped by 3 bases and J by 4 bases, with 7 bases between them. The CDR3 loop is CSASAGYNSPLHF. The DNA for the CDR3 is TGCAGTGCTAGTGCAGGTTATAATTCACCCCTCCACTTT.

This chain connects TRBV2 to TRBJ1-5; weak D call: TRBD1 (5 bases). This CDR3 spans 14 amino acids. The V gene's germline CDR1 is SNHLY and CDR2 FYNNEI. V gave up 5 bases and J gave up 7 bases, with 15 bases separating them. The CDR3 DNA sequence: TGTGCCAGCAGTTCTGAAGGGGCTAGACAGCCCCAGCATTTT. Protein: CASSSEGARQPQHF. The entire variable domain, with the rest obtained from reference TRBV2 and TRBJ1-5, is as follows: EPEVTQTPSHQVTQMGQEVILRCVPISNHLYFYWYRQILGQKVEFLVSFYNNEISEKSEIFDDQFSVERPDGSNFTLKIRSTKLEDSAMYFCASSSEGARQPQHFGDGTRLSIL.

This chain connects TRBV18 to TRBJ1-2, with unresolved D. Trimming shortened V by 6 bases and J by 4 bases, and 12 bases separated the two germline ends. This CDR3 is built from 13 residues. Germline V lookup: CDR1 KGHSH, CDR2 LQKENI. The chain's CDR3 is CASSPQDSYGYTF. In DNA form, the CDR3 reads TGTGCCAGCTCCCCCCAGGATAGCTATGGCTACACCTTC.

The J gene is TRBJ1-1, the V gene TRBV19; D is possibly TRBD1 (6 bases). This CDR3 is built from 14 residues. Trimming removed 5 bases at V and 2 bases at J, with 12 bases between. In germline, CDR1 is LNHDA, CDR2 SQIVND (reference sequence). The CDR3 protein is CASSEQGLNTEAFF. In nucleotides, the CDR3 is TGTGCCAGTAGTGAACAGGGATTAAACACTGAAGCTTTCTTT.

This clone was seen just once. V and J are TRBV18 and TRBJ1-2; 10 bases are shared with TRBD1. This CDR3 has 14 residues. V lost 3 bases to trimming and J lost 6 bases; unmatched junction nucleotides: 4. Germline V lookup: CDR1 KGHSH, CDR2 LQKENI. In DNA form, the CDR3 reads TGTGCCAGCTCACCGGAGACAGGGGGCGATGGCTACACCTTC. Translated, it gives CASSPETGGDGYTF.

In nucleotides, the CDR3 is TGTGCCAGCAGCGCAGGTACCGGGACAGCCAATCAGCCCCAGCATTTT. Amino acid sequence: CASSAGTGTANQPQHF. The rearrangement joins TRBV5-5 to TRBJ1-5, with 7 positions matching TRBD1. CDR1 is SGHKS, CDR2 YYEKEE, per germline (reference sequence). The CDR3 consists of 16 residues. After removal of 4 bases from V and 3 bases from J, the junction contained 10 bases not matched to a gene.

J is TRBJ2-7 and V is TRBV7-6, with D maybe TRBD2 (5 bases). CDR3 size: 14 residues. CDR1 SGHVS and CDR2 FNYEAQ come from the germline V gene. Trimming stripped 7 bases from V and 0 bases from J, with 13 bases between. The DNA for the CDR3 is TGTGCCAGCACCCGGACTTCCAGCTCCTACGAGCAGTACTTC. Translation gives CASTRTSSSYEQYF.

The rearrangement uses TRBV12-3 or TRBV12-4 and TRBJ2-5; perhaps TRBD1 as D (5 bases). Trimming pared 7 bases from V and 9 bases from J, leaving 18 bases between. The CDR3 has 13 amino acids. CDR3 in DNA: TGTGCCAGCACCTGGGGTCAGGGTAGGGCCCAGTACTTC. Amino acids: CASTWGQGRAQYF.

The V gene is TRBV9, the J gene TRBJ2-1; D possibly corresponds to TRBD2 (5 bases). The CDR3 contains 15 residues. Germline CDR1 and CDR2: SGDLS and YYNGEE. V was trimmed by 2 bases and J by 5 bases, leaving 14 bases between them. CDR3 DNA: TGTGCCAGCAGCGTGGGTGGGAGATCTGACAATGAGCAGTTCTTC. It is translated as CASSVGGRSDNEQFF.

This clone was observed a handful of times. V gene TRBV7-8 combines with J gene TRBJ1-2; D is perhaps TRBD1 (5 bases). The V end was cut by 5 bases, the J end by 7 bases, with 20 bases between. The CDR3 runs to 15 residues. The germline CDR1 and CDR2 sequences are SGHVS and FQNEAQ. This CDR3 is CASSLSAGGAGGYTF. CDR3 sequence (DNA): TGTGCCAGCAGCCTTTCCGCTGGAGGGGCTGGTGGCTACACCTTC.

The chain combines TRBV15 with TRBJ1-1, with 7 bases that match TRBD1. The CDR3 runs to 15 residues. Looked up from germline, CDR1 is LNHNV and CDR2 is YYDKDF (reference sequence). V shed 5 bases, J shed 4 bases, and the junction held 10 bases outside the gene matches. DNA of the CDR3: TGTGCCACCAGCCCCCGACAGGGTCTGGGCACTGAAGCTTTCTTT. It is translated as CATSPRQGLGTEAFF.

DNA for the CDR3: TGTGCCAGCAGTGAAGCGGCCGGGGTCTACGAGCAGTACTTC. It codes for CASSEAAGVYEQYF. The rearrangement links TRBV2 to TRBJ2-7, with D possibly being TRBD2 (5 bases). The CDR3 is made up of 14 amino acids. V lost 0 bases to trimming and J lost 3 bases, with 9 bases between them. In germline, CDR1 is SNHLY, CDR2 FYNNEI.

The rearrangement uses TRBV4-2 and TRBJ2-7; TRBD1 matches at 7 bases. The CDR3 has 16 amino acids. Per the germline V gene, CDR1 is LGHNA and CDR2 is YNFKEQ. With V trimmed by 0 bases and J by 2 bases, 7 bases remained unmatched. The CDR3 loop reads CASSQEVRGQAYEQYF. CDR3 DNA: TGTGCCAGCAGCCAAGAGGTGAGGGGGCAGGCCTACGAGCAGTACTTC.

The CDR3 protein is CAYQGDEQYF. As DNA, the CDR3 is TGTGCCTACCAGGGCGACGAGCAGTACTTC. The chain employs TRBV30 and TRBJ2-7, with D tentatively TRBD1 (5 bases). This CDR3 has 10 residues. Looked up from germline, CDR1 is GTSNPN and CDR2 is SVGIG (reference sequence). Trimming removed 7 bases from V and 5 bases from J, with 9 bases in between.

For this clone: This sample also contains other DNA sequences that code for the same CDR3. The chain has TRBV5-6 and TRBJ1-2; D may be TRBD1 (5 bases). This CDR3 is 13 amino acids long. The V and J ends lost 0 bases and 2 bases respectively, with 5 bases between them. The germline CDR1 and CDR2 sequences are SGHDT and YYEEEE. CDR3 sequence reads: CASSLAGNYGYTF. For the CDR3, the DNA is TGTGCCAGCAGCTTGGCAGGGAACTATGGCTACACCTTC.

The V gene is TRBV5-4, the J gene TRBJ2-7; D is possibly TRBD2 (5 bases). The CDR3 consists of 14 residues. The germline gives CDR1 SGHNT, CDR2 YYREEE (reference sequence). Trimming pared 0 bases from V and 2 bases from J, leaving 9 bases between. The CDR3 nucleotides read TGTGCCAGCAGCTTGGCTAGCTTCCCCTACGAGCAGTACTTC. This codes for CASSLASFPYEQYF. The entire variable domain, with the rest obtained from reference TRBV5-4 and TRBJ2-7, is as follows: ETGVTQSPTHLIKTRGQQVTLRCSSQSGHNTVSWYQQALGQGPQFIFQYYREEENGRGNFPPRFSGLQFPNYSSELNVNALELDDSALYLCASSLASFPYEQYFGPGTRLTVT.

J is TRBJ1-1 and V is TRBV5-1, with a weak D call TRBD1 (6 bases). Germline V gene data show CDR1 as SGHRS and CDR2 as YFSETQ. Trimming pared 0 bases from V and 3 bases from J, leaving 6 bases between. This CDR3 is built from 13 residues. DNA of the CDR3: TGCGCCAGCAGCTTGGACAGGGACACTGAAGCTTTCTTT. This gives the protein CASSLDRDTEAFF.

V is TRBV19 and J is TRBJ2-7; 7 positions match TRBD2. This CDR3 region has 13 residues. Trimming removed 1 base from V and 6 bases from J; junction bases left unmatched: 3. The germline V gene has CDR1 LNHDA and CDR2 SQIVND (reference sequence). The CDR3 DNA follows: TGTGCCAGTAGTATAGGGGAGGGGCGCGAGCAGTACTTC. It yields the protein CASSIGEGREQYF. The full variable domain, rest sourced from reference TRBV19 and TRBJ2-7, is DGGITQSPKYLFRKEGQNVTLSCEQNLNHDAMYWYRQDPGQGLRLIYYSQIVNDFQKGDIAEGYSVSREKKESFPLTVTSAQKNPTAFYLCASSIGEGREQYFGPGTRLTVT.

This clone was counted ten times or more. The V call is TRBV27, the J call TRBJ2-7, with D perhaps TRBD2 (5 bases). The CDR3 sequence is 15 residues long. In germline, CDR1 is MNHEY, CDR2 SMNVEV (reference sequence). The ends were cut back, 6 bases at V and 0 bases at J, with 15 bases in the middle. The CDR3 bases are TGTGCCAGCAGCCTACGCGCGGGCTACTCCTACGAGCAGTACTTC. Its protein is CASSLRAGYSYEQYF.

This clone was found once. The chain is built from TRBV5-1 and TRBJ2-1, with 9 bases lining up with TRBD2. The J segment lost 7 bases and the V segment lost 4 bases, leaving 9 bases of the junction unmatched. The CDR3 covers 15 residues. Germline CDR1 SGHRS, CDR2 YFSETQ. The CDR3, as DNA: TGCGCCAGCAGCCCGACGCTAGCGGGGAAAAATGAGCAGTTCTTC. The encoded protein is CASSPTLAGKNEQFF.

This chain joins TRBV2 and TRBJ2-1, with 7 bases fitting TRBD1. This CDR3 contains 14 residues. CDR1 is SNHLY, CDR2 FYNNEI, per germline. The V gene end was trimmed by 9 bases and the J gene end by 4 bases; junction bases not matched to a gene: 9. CDR3 sequence reads: CARRLRGPYNEQFF. In nucleotides, the CDR3 is TGTGCCAGACGATTGAGGGGGCCGTACAATGAGCAGTTCTTC.

This clone came up a few times. The gene calls are TRBV12-5 and TRBJ1-6; no clear D gene. Trimming cost V 2 bases and J 5 bases, with 4 bases left between them. This CDR3 is built from 13 residues. Germline V gene lookup returns CDR1 LGHNT and CDR2 FRNRAP. CDR3: CASGLNNNSPLHF. CDR3 bases: TGTGCTAGTGGTTTGAATAATAATTCACCCCTCCACTTT.